This T cell receptor beta chain derives from a study of post-analysis software for immune sequencing data. Across the whole study: The patients showed relapsing-remitting, secondary progressive and progressive-relapsing multiple sclerosis courses. Study-wide findings and caveats: Among roughly 5 TRBV segments more frequent in patients than controls were TRBV5-6, TRBV5-1 and TRBV20-1. Compared against controls, patients with multiple sclerosis displayed significantly lower normalized Chao1 diversity.

This CDR3 has 15 amino acids. Trimming stripped 0 bases from V and 5 bases from J, with 11 bases between. Per germline, CDR1 MNHNY and CDR2 SVGAGI (reference sequence). A single count supports this clonotype. Its antigen remains unknown. TCR beta cDNA libraries included unique molecular identifiers. From around 1 to 10 million T cells, around 500,000 cDNA molecules were obtained. TCRdb re-derived calls from the PCR reads in MiXCR, one entry per CDR3 protein. This table holds roughly 400,000 distinct CDR3 sequences, roughly 40% found once. The chain couples TRBV6-6 to TRBJ2-1; D remains unclear. Sample: blood. The source is a girl aged 2-15 years with multiple sclerosis. The CDR3 sequence is CASSYSAEKNNEQFF. CDR3 DNA: TGTGCCAGCAGTTACTCGGCGGAAAAGAACAATGAGCAGTTCTTC.